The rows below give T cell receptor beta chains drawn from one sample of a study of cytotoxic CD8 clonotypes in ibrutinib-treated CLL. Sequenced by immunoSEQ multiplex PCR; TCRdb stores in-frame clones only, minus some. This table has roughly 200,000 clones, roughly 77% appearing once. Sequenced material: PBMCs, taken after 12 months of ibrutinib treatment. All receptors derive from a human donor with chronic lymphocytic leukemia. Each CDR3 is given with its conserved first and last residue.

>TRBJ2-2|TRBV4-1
CASSQEASRLAGTRIGELFF
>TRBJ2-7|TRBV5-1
CASSLSGSSYEQYF
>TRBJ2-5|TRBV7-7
CASSSGLWETQYF
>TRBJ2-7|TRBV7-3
CASSLHPGTGEQYF
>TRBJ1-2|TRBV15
CATSRDRGTNYGYTF
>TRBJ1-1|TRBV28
CASSPAAAGALEAFF
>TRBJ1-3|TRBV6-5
CASSYRISGNTIYF
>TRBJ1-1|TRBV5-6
CASSLGIGAFVGAFF
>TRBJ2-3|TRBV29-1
CSVEKDRADTQYF
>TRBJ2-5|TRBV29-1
CSVEDGPPRETQYF
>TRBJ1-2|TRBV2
CASSADDINYGYTF
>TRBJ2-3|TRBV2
CVRKLGGDTQYF
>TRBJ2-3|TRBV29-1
CSVVLAGGADTQYF
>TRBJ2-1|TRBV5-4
CASSQGREVAYNEQFF
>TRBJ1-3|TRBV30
CAWSLSYSGNTIYF
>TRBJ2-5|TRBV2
CASSADSKETQYF
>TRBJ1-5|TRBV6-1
CASSLAPVSNQPQHF
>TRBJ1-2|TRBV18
CASSPGVEGLSGYTF
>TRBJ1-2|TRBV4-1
CASSQGGGTGNHYGYTF
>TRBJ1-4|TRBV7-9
CASSLLTNEKLFF
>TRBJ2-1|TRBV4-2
CASSQESQEQFF
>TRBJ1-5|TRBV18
CASSPEQDQSQHF
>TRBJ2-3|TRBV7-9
CASSLGDRVEDTQYF
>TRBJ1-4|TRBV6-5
CASSYASNEKLFF
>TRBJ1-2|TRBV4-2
CASSLAGDRSNYGYTF
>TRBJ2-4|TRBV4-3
CASSQEGDRANIQYF
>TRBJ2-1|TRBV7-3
CASSLDSGTSGRRGNEQFF
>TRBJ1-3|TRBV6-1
CASSEFPGGSGNTIYF
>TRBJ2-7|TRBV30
CAWNDGLFYEQYF
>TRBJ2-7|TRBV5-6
CASSYDRGSEQYF
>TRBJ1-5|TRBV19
CASSMLARGSQSNQPQHF
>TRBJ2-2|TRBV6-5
CASSYAAGANTGELFF
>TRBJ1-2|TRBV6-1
CASSVRQGDYGYTF
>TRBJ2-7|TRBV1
CTSSQGSLFGASSYEQYF
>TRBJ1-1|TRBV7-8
CASSRGPGMNTEAFF